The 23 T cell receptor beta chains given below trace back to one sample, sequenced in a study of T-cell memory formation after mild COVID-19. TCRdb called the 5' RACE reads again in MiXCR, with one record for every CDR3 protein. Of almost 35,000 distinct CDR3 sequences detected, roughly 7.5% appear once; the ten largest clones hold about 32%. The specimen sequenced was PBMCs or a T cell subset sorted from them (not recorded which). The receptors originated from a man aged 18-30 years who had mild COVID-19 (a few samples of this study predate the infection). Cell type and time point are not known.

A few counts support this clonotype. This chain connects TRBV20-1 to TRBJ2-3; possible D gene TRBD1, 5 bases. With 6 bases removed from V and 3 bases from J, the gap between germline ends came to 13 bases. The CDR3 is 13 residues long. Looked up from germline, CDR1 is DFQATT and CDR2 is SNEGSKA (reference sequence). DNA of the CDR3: TGCAGTGCGGCAGGGTCAGGGACAGATACGCAGTATTTT. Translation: CSAAGSGTDTQYF.

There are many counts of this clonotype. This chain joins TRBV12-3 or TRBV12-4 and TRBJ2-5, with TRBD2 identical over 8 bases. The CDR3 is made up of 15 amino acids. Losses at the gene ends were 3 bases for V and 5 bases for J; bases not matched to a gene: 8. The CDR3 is CASSLESGGSETQYF. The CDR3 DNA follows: TGTGCCAGCAGTTTGGAAAGCGGGGGATCGGAGACCCAGTACTTC.

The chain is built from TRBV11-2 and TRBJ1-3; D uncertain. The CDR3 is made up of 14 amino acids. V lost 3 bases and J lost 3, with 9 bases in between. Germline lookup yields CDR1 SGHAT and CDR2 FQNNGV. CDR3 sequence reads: CASSFEGFGNTIYF. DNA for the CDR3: TGTGCCAGCAGCTTTGAAGGTTTTGGAAACACCATATATTTT.

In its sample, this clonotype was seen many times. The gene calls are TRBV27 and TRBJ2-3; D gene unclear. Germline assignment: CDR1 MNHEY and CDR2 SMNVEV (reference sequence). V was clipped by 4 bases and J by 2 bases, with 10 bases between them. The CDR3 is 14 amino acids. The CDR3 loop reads CASSSNAVTDTQYF. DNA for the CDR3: TGTGCCAGCAGTTCAAACGCGGTCACAGATACGCAGTATTTT.

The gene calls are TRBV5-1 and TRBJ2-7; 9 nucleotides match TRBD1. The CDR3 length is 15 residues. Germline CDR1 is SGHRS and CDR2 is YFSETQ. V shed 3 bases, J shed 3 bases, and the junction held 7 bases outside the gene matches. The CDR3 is CASSSLDRGHYEQYF. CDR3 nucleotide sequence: TGCGCCAGCAGCTCACTGGACAGGGGCCACTACGAGCAGTACTTC.

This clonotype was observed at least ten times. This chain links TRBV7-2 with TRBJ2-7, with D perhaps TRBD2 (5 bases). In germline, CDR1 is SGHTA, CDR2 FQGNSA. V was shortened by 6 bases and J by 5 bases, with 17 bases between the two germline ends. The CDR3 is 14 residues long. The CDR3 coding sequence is TGTGCCAGCAGTTTGGGCGGAGGCTATGACGAGCAGTACTTC. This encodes CASSLGGGYDEQYF. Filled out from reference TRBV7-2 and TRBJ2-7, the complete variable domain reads GAGVSQSPSNKVTEKGKDVELRCDPISGHTALYWYRQSLGQGLEFLIYFQGNSAPDKSGLPSDRFSAERTGGSVSTLTIQRTQQEDSAVYLCASSLGGGYDEQYFGPGTRLTVT.

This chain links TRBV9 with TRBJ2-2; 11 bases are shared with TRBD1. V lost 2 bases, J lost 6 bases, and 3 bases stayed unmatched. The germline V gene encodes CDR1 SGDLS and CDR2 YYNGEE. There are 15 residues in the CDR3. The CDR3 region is CASSVRTGGAGELFF. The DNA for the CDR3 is TGTGCCAGCAGCGTTCGGACAGGGGGCGCCGGGGAGCTGTTTTTT.

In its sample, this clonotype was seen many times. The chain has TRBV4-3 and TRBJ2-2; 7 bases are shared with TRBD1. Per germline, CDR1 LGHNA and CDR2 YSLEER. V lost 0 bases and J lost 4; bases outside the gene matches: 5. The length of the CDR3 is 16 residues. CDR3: CASSQEVQGVTGELFF. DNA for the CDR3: TGCGCCAGCAGCCAAGAGGTGCAGGGGGTCACCGGGGAGCTGTTTTTT.

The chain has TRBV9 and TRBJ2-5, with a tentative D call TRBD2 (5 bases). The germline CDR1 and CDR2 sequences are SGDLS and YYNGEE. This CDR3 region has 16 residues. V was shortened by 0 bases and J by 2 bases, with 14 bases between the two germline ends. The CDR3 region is CASSVGASGSQETQYF. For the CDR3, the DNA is TGTGCCAGCAGCGTAGGAGCTTCGGGGTCTCAAGAGACCCAGTACTTC. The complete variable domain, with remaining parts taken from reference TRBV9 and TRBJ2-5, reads DSGVTQTPKHLITATGQRVTLRCSPRSGDLSVYWYQQSLDQGLQFLIQYYNGEERAKGNILERFSAQQFPDLHSELNLSSLELGDSALYFCASSVGASGSQETQYFGPGTRLLVL.

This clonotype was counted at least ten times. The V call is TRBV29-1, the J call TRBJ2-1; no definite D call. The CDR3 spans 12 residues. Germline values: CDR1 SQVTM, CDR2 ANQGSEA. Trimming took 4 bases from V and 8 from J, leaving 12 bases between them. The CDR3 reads CSVASPWDEQFF. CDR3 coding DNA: TGCAGCGTTGCTAGTCCTTGGGATGAGCAGTTCTTC.

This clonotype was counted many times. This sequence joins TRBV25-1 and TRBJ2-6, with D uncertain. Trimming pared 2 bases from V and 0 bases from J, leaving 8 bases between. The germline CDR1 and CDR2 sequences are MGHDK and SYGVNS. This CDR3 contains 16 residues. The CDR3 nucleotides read TGTGCCAGCAGTGAAGACCCTGGCTCTGGGGCCAACGTCCTGACTTTC. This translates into CASSEDPGSGANVLTF.

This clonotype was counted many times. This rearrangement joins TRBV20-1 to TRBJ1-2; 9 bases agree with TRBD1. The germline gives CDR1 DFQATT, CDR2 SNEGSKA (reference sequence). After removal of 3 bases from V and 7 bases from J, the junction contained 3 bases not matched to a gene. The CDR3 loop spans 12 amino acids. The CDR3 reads CSASRQGGGYTF. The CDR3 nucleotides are TGCAGTGCTAGCCGACAGGGGGGTGGCTACACCTTC.

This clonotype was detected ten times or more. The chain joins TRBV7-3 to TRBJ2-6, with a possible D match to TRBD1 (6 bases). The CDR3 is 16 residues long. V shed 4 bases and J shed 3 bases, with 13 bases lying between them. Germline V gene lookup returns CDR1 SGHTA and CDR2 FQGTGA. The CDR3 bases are TGTGCCAGCAGCTCCAACCCGACAGGTGGGGCCAACGTCCTGACTTTC. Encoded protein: CASSSNPTGGANVLTF.

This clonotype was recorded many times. In DNA form, the CDR3 reads TGCGCCAGCAGCTTTGACGGGTCCCCCTACAATGAGCAGTTCTTC. This translates into CASSFDGSPYNEQFF. This rearrangement joins TRBV5-1 to TRBJ2-1; D not certain. This CDR3 is built from 15 residues. V was clipped by 2 bases and J by 2 bases, with 11 bases between them. CDR1 and CDR2 from the germline V gene are SGHRS and YFSETQ.

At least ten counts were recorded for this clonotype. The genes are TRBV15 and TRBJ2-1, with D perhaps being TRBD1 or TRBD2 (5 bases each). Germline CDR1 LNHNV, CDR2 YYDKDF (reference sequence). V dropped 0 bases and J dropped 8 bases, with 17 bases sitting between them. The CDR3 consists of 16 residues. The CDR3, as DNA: TGTGCCACCAGCAGAGATTCAGGGACCGCAGGCCATGAGCAGTTCTTC. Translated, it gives CATSRDSGTAGHEQFF.

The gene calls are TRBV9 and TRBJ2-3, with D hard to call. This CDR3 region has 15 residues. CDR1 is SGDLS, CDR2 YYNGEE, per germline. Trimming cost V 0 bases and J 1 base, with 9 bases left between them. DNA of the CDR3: TGTGCCAGCAGCGTAGAAGGGAAACGCACAGATACGCAGTATTTT. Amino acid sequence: CASSVEGKRTDTQYF.

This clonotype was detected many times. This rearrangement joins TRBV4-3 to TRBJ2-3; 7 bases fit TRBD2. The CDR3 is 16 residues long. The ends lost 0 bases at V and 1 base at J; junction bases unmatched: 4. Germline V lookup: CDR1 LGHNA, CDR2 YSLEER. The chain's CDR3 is CASSQESGARTDTQYF. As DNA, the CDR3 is TGCGCCAGCAGCCAAGAAAGCGGGGCCCGCACAGATACGCAGTATTTT.

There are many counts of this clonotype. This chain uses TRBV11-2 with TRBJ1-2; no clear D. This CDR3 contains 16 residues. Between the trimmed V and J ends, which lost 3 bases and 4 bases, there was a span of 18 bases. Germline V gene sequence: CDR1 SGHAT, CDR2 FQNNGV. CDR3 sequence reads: CASSFPAAGNRYGYTF. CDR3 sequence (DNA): TGTGCCAGCAGCTTTCCTGCCGCGGGGAACCGCTATGGCTACACCTTC.

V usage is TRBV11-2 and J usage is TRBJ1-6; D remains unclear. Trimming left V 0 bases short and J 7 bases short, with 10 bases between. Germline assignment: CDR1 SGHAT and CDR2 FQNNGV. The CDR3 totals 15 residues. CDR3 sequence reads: CASSLEMVRNSPLHF. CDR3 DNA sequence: TGTGCCAGCAGCTTAGAGATGGTGAGGAATTCACCCCTCCACTTT.

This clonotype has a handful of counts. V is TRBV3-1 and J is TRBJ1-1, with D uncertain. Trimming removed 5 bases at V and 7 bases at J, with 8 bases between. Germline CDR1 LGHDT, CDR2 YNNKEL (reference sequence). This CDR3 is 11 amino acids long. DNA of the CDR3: TGTGCCAGCAGCGGCCCCAGTGAAGCTTTCTTT. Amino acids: CASSGPSEAFF.

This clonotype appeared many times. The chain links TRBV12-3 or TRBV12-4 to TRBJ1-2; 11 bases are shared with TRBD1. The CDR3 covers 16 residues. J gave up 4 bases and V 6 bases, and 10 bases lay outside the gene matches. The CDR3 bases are TGTGCCAGCAGCCCCGGACAGGGGGCCATCGGCTATGGCTACACCTTC. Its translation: CASSPGQGAIGYGYTF.

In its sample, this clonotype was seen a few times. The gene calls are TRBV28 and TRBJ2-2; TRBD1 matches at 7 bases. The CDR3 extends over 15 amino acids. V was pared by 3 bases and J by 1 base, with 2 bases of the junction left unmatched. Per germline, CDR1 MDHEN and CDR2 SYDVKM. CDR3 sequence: CASSLGTENTGELFF. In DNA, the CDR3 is TGTGCCAGCAGTTTGGGGACAGAGAACACCGGGGAGCTGTTTTTT.

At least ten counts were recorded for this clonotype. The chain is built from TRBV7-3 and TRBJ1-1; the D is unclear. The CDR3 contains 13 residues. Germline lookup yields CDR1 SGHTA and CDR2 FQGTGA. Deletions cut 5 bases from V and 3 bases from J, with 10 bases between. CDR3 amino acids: CASSHMRDTEAFF. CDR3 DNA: TGTGCCAGCAGCCATATGAGGGACACTGAAGCTTTCTTT.